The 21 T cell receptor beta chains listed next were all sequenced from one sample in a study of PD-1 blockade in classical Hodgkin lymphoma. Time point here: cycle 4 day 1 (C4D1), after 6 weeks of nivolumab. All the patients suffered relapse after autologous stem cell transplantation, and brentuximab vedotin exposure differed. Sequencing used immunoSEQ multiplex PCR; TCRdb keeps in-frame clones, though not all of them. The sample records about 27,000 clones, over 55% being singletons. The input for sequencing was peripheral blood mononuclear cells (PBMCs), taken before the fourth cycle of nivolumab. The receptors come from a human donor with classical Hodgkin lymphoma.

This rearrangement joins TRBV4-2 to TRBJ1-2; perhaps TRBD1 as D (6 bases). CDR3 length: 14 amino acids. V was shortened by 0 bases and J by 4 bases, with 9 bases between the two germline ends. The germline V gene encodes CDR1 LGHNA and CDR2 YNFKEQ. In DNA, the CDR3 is TGTGCCAGCAGCCAAGAAAACAGGGCCTATGGCTACACCTTC. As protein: CASSQENRAYGYTF.

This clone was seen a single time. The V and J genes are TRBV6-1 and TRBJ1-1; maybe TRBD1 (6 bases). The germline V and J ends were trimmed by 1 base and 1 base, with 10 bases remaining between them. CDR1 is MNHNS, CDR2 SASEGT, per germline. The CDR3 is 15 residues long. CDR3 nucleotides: TGTGCCAGCAGTGAAGACAGGGCGAGGAACACTGAAGCTTTCTTT. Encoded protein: CASSEDRARNTEAFF.

The CDR3 loop is CASSRTDYQETQYF. As DNA, the CDR3 is TGTGCCAGCAGCCGGACGGACTACCAAGAGACCCAGTACTTC. The chain is built from TRBV5-4 and TRBJ2-5, with D perhaps TRBD2 (5 bases). The V gene's germline CDR1 is SGHNT and CDR2 YYREEE (reference sequence). The CDR3 is 14 amino acids. V shed 4 bases and J shed 0 bases, with 10 bases lying between them.

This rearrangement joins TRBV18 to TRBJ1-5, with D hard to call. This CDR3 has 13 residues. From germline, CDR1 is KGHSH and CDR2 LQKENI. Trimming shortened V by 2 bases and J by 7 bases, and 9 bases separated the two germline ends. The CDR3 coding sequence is TGTGCCAGCTCACCATCCGGGCGGCAGCCCCAGCATTTT. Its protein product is CASSPSGRQPQHF.

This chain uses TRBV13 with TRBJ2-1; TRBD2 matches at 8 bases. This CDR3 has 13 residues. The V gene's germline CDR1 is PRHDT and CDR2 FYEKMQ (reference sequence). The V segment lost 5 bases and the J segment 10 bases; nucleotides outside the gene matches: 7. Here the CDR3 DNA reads TGTGCCAGCAGCGCTCGGACTAGCCGCGAGCAGTTCTTC. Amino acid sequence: CASSARTSREQFF.

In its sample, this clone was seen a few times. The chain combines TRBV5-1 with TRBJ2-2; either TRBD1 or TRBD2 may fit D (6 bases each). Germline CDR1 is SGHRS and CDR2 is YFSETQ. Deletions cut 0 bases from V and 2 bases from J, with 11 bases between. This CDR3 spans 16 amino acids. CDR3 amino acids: CASSLVGGLNTGELFF. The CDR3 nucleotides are TGCGCCAGCAGCTTGGTAGGGGGACTCAACACCGGGGAGCTGTTTTTT.

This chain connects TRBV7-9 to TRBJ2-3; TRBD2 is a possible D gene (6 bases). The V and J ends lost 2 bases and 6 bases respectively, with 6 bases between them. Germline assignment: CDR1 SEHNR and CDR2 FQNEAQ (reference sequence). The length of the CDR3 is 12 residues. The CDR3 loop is CASSLLADTQYF. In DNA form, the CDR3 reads TGTGCCAGCAGCTTACTAGCGGATACGCAGTATTTT. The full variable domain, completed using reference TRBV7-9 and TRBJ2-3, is DTGVSQNPRHKITKRGQNVTFRCDPISEHNRLYWYRQTLGQGPEFLTYFQNEAQLEKSRLLSDRFSAERPKGSFSTLEIQRTEQGDSAMYLCASSLLADTQYFGPGTRLTVL.

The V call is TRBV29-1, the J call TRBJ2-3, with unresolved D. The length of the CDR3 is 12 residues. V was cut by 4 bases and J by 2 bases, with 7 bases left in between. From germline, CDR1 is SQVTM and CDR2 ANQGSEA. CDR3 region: CSVVGFTDTQYF. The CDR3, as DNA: TGCAGCGTTGTGGGGTTCACAGATACGCAGTATTTT.

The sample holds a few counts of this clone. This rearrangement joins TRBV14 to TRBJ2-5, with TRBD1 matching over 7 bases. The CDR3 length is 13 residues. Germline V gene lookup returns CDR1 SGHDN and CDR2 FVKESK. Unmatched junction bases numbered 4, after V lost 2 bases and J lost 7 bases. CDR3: CASSQLAGGTQYF. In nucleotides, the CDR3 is TGTGCCAGCAGCCAACTCGCAGGGGGGACCCAGTACTTC.

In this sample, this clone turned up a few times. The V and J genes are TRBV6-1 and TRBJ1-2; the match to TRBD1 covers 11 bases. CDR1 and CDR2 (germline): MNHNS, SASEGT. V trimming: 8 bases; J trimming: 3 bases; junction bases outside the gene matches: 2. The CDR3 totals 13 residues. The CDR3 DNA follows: TGTGCCAGCGCGGGACAGGGGGACTATGGCTACACCTTC. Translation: CASAGQGDYGYTF.

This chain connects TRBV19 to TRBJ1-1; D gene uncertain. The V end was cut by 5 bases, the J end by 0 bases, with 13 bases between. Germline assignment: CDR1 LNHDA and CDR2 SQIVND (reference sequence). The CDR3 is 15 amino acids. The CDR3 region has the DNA TGTGCCAGTAGTTCCCAACCTACTTTGAACACTGAAGCTTTCTTT. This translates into CASSSQPTLNTEAFF.

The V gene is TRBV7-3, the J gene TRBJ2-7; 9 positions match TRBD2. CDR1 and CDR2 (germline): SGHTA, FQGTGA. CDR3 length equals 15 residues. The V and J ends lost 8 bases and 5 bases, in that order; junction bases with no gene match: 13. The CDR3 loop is CASREGGRARDEQYF. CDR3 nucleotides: TGTGCCAGCCGGGAGGGCGGGAGGGCCCGGGACGAGCAGTACTTC.

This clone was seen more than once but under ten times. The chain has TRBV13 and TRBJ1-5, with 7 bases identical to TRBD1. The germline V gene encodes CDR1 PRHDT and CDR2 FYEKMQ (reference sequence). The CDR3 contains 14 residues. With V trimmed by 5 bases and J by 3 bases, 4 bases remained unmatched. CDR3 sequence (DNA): TGTGCCAGCAGCCCGGACAGGAACAATCAGCCCCAGCATTTT. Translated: CASSPDRNNQPQHF. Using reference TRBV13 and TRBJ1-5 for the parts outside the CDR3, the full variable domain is AAGVIQSPRHLIKEKRETATLKCYPIPRHDTVYWYQQGPGQDPQFLISFYEKMQSDKGSIPDRFSAQQFSDYHSELNMSSLELGDSALYFCASSPDRNNQPQHFGDGTRLSIL.

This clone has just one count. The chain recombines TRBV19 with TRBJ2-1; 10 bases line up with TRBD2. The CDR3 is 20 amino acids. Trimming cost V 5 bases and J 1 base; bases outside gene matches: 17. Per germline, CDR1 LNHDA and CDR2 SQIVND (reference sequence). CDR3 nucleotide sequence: TGTGCCAGTAGTCTCCCACAAAGGCTAGCGGGAGCGGGGTCCTACAATGAGCAGTTCTTC. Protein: CASSLPQRLAGAGSYNEQFF.

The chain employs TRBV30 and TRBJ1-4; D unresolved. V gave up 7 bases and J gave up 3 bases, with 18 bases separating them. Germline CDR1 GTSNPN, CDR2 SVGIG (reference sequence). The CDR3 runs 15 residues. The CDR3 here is CASKTPGAANEKLFF. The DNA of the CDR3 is TGTGCCTCCAAGACACCTGGAGCGGCTAATGAAAAACTGTTTTTT.

CDR3 protein: CASSFGGGGESVEAFF. The CDR3 nucleotides are TGTGCCAGCAGTTTCGGAGGGGGGGGCGAGAGTGTTGAAGCTTTCTTT. The chain links TRBV27 to TRBJ1-1; TRBD1 is a possible D gene (6 bases). Trimming removed 3 bases from V and 7 bases from J, with 21 bases in between. Germline values: CDR1 MNHEY, CDR2 SMNVEV (reference sequence). This CDR3 contains 16 residues.

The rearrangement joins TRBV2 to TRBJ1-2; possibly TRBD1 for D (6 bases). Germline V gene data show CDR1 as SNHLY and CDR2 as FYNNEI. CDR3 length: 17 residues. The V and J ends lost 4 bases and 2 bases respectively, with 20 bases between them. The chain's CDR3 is CASSGAGAGKGNYGYTF. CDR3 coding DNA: TGTGCCAGCAGTGGGGCAGGGGCCGGCAAGGGCAACTATGGCTACACCTTC.

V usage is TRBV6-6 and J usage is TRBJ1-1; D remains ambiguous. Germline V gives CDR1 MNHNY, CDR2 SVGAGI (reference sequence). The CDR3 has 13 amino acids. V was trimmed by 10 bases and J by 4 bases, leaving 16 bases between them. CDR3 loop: CATQTQLFTEAFF. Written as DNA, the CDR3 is TGTGCCACCCAAACTCAGCTATTCACTGAAGCTTTCTTT.

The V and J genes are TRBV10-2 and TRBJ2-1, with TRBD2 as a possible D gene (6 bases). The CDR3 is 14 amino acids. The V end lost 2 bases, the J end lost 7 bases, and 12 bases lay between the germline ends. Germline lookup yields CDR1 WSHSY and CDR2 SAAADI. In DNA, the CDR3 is TGCGCCAGCAGTGAGGGCGGGGTAACAAATGAGCAGTTCTTC. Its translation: CASSEGGVTNEQFF.

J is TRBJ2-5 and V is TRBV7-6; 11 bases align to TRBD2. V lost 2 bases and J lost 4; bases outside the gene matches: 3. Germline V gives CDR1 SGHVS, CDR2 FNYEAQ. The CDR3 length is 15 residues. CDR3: CASSLLAGGLETQYF. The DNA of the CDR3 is TGTGCCAGCAGCTTACTAGCGGGAGGCTTAGAGACCCAGTACTTC.

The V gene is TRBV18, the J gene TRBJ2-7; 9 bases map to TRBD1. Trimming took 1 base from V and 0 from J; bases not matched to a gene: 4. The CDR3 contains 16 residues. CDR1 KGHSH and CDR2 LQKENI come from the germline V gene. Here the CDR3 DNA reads TGTGCCAGCTCACCACAACAGGGGGCATCCTCCTACGAGCAGTACTTC. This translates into CASSPQQGASSYEQYF. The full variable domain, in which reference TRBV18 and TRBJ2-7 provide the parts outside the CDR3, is NAGVMQNPRHLVRRRGQEARLRCSPMKGHSHVYWYRQLPEEGLKFMVYLQKENIIDESGMPKERFSAEFPKEGPSILRIQQVVRGDSAAYFCASSPQQGASSYEQYFGPGTRLTVT.